A single sample is the source of the 32 T cell receptor beta chains below, sequenced in a study of lymphopenia after photon versus proton radiotherapy (dated by TCRdb to about 2019). Libraries came from the immunoSEQ multiplex PCR assay. TCRdb limited this immuneACCESS table to in-frame rearrangements with V and J called. A share of clones is missing; checked studies link under half to unresolved V genes, and the rest is unexplained. Within this sample are fewer than 9,000 clones, with roughly 91% of them counted one time only. About 18% of the sample goes to the ten largest clones. The sample here was peripheral blood, taken from a patient treated with photon-based radiotherapy. The receptors were sampled from a man in his sixties with cholangiocarcinoma.

Turning to this clone: At one end, the junction sequence differs from germline, possibly due to a read error. V and J are TRBV7-2 and TRBJ2-3; 8 bases align to TRBD2. The CDR3 consists of 14 residues. Looked up from germline, CDR1 is SGHTA and CDR2 is FQGNSA. CDR3 protein: CASSLAGGADTQYF. CDR3 bases: TGTGCCAGCAGCCTAGCGGGCGGGGCAGATACGCAGTATTTT.

The chain has TRBV9 and TRBJ2-1; perhaps TRBD1 as D (6 bases). From germline, CDR1 is SGDLS and CDR2 YYNGEE. Trimming left V 0 bases short and J 3 bases short, with 10 bases between. This CDR3 comprises 15 residues. The CDR3 here is CASSVGTGNYNEQFF. The CDR3 nucleotides are TGTGCCAGCAGCGTAGGAACAGGGAACTACAATGAGCAGTTCTTC.

The V call is TRBV9, the J call TRBJ1-2; D is perhaps TRBD1 (5 bases). Trimming cost V 3 bases and J 6 bases, with 12 bases left between them. Per the germline V gene, CDR1 is SGDLS and CDR2 is YYNGEE. The CDR3 consists of 13 residues. CDR3 residues: CASSATDYDGYTF. The CDR3 bases are TGTGCCAGCAGCGCGACAGATTACGATGGCTACACCTTC.

V is TRBV5-1 and J is TRBJ2-2; the D gene is possibly TRBD1 (5 bases). Per germline, CDR1 SGHRS and CDR2 YFSETQ. This CDR3 has 14 residues. V was shortened by 7 bases and J by 1 base, with 11 bases between the two germline ends. The CDR3 region is CASEDKVNTGELFF. DNA of the CDR3: TGCGCCAGCGAGGACAAAGTGAACACCGGGGAGCTGTTTTTT.

The sample holds one count of this clone. Different DNA sequences within this sample yield the same CDR3. The chain links TRBV9 to TRBJ2-7; 7 nucleotides align to TRBD1. The CDR3 sequence is 14 residues long. Trimming cost V 2 bases and J 7 bases; bases outside gene matches: 9. CDR1 and CDR2 (germline): SGDLS, YYNGEE. The CDR3 nucleotides read TGTGCCAGCAGCGTGGGACAGAGGGGTCGGGAGCAGTACTTC. Its protein product is CASSVGQRGREQYF.

V and J are TRBV5-4 and TRBJ1-1, with a possible D match to TRBD1 (6 bases). Trimming removed 0 bases from V and 6 bases from J, with 12 bases in between. Germline assignment: CDR1 SGHNT and CDR2 YYREEE (reference sequence). This CDR3 region has 14 residues. CDR3: CASSLGRGAAEAFF. CDR3 DNA sequence: TGTGCCAGCAGCTTGGGTCGGGGGGCGGCTGAAGCTTTCTTT.

The gene calls are TRBV6-1 and TRBJ1-5, with 7 nucleotides matching TRBD1. Per germline, CDR1 MNHNS and CDR2 SASEGT. V lost 8 bases and J lost 2; bases outside the gene matches: 6. The CDR3 totals 14 residues. CDR3 residues: CASRTGAGNQPQHF. CDR3 DNA: TGTGCCAGCCGTACAGGGGCGGGCAATCAGCCCCAGCATTTT.

V usage is TRBV6-6 and J usage is TRBJ1-2, with 9 bases lining up with TRBD1. Germline CDR1 reads MNHNY; CDR2 reads SVGAGI (reference sequence). The J segment lost 5 bases and the V segment lost 7 bases, leaving 5 bases of the junction unmatched. The CDR3 is made up of 13 amino acids. The CDR3 DNA reads TGTGCCAGCATCCCCGACAGGGGGTATGGCTACACCTTC. Residues: CASIPDRGYGYTF.

V and J are TRBV6-1 and TRBJ2-2; D is unresolved. The V gene's germline CDR1 is MNHNS and CDR2 SASEGT. V was shortened by 1 base and J by 5 bases, with 11 bases between the two germline ends. The CDR3 length is 15 residues. The CDR3, as DNA: TGTGCCAGCAGTGAAGGGGTGACTTTGACCGGGGAGCTGTTTTTT. This codes for CASSEGVTLTGELFF.

V and J are TRBV7-8 and TRBJ1-5; no definite D call. The V and J ends lost 1 base and 2 bases respectively, with 12 bases between them. The CDR3 consists of 16 residues. Germline CDR1 SGHVS, CDR2 FQNEAQ. In nucleotides, the CDR3 is TGTGCCAGCAGCTTAGGGCCCGGGCTTGGCAATCAGCCCCAGCATTTT. This codes for CASSLGPGLGNQPQHF.

The count of this clone is one. The CDR3 DNA is TGTGCCAGCAGTACAAGGGGAGATACGCAGTATTTT. It is translated as CASSTRGDTQYF. The rearrangement uses TRBV27 and TRBJ2-3; perhaps TRBD1 as D (5 bases). V was clipped by 5 bases and J by 5 bases, with 8 bases between them. The germline CDR1 and CDR2 sequences are MNHEY and SMNVEV (reference sequence). This CDR3 region has 12 residues.

This clone turned up a few times. The chain carries TRBV28 and TRBJ2-5; possibly TRBD1 or TRBD2 for D (6 bases each). The CDR3 is 15 amino acids. V lost 4 bases, J lost 5 bases, and 17 bases lay in between. Germline V gene lookup returns CDR1 MDHEN and CDR2 SYDVKM. CDR3 sequence reads: CASSSRTGAIETQYF. CDR3 nucleotides: TGTGCCAGCAGTTCACGCACGGGGGCCATCGAGACCCAGTACTTC.

This clone was seen a few times. An end of the junction does not agree with germline; a read error may underlie this. This sequence joins TRBV7-3 and TRBJ2-1; 10 nucleotides line up with TRBD2. This CDR3 is 14 amino acids long. Per germline, CDR1 SGHTA and CDR2 FQGTGA. This chain's CDR3 is CASSPGTSDKEQFF. CDR3 DNA sequence: TGTGCCAGCAGCCCAGGGACTAGCGACAAAGAGCAGTTCTTC. The full variable domain, rest sourced from reference TRBV7-3 and TRBJ2-1, is GAGVSQTPSNKVTEKGKYVELRCDPISGHTALYWYRQSLGQGPEFLIYFQGTGAADDSGLPNDRFFAVRPEGSVSTLKIQRTERGDSAVYLCASSPGTSDKEQFFGPGTRLTVL.

This chain connects TRBV9 to TRBJ2-5; possibly TRBD1 or TRBD2 for D (5 bases each). V lost 4 bases and J 5 bases, leaving 12 bases between the germline ends. This CDR3 spans 13 amino acids. Germline assignment: CDR1 SGDLS and CDR2 YYNGEE. The CDR3 loop is CASSLGPEETQYF. The CDR3 DNA is TGTGCCAGCAGCCTGGGACCTGAGGAGACCCAGTACTTC.

The rearrangement uses TRBV6-5 and TRBJ2-5; a weak D match, TRBD1 (6 bases). This CDR3 has 13 amino acids. Looked up from germline, CDR1 is MNHEY and CDR2 is SVGAGI. With 2 bases removed from V and 3 bases from J, the gap between germline ends came to 7 bases. CDR3 in amino acids: CASSYDRKETQYF. The CDR3 DNA reads as TGTGCCAGCAGTTACGACAGGAAAGAGACCCAGTACTTC.

The V and J genes are TRBV2 and TRBJ1-4, with D maybe TRBD1 (5 bases). This CDR3 region has 16 residues. Trimming stripped 4 bases from V and 8 bases from J, with 20 bases between. CDR1 is SNHLY, CDR2 FYNNEI, per germline. The CDR3 DNA sequence: TGTGCCAGCAGTGCCAGATCCCGGGACGGACGGGAAAAACTGTTTTTT. Residues: CASSARSRDGREKLFF.

The chain has TRBV28 and TRBJ1-5, with a tentative D call TRBD1 (6 bases). This CDR3 region has 14 residues. Germline CDR1 is MDHEN and CDR2 is SYDVKM. Trimming took off 2 bases at V and 7 bases at J, with 12 bases between the two ends. CDR3 bases: TGTGCCAGCAGTTTAGACTTCAGGGGACAGCCCCAGCATTTT. It yields the protein CASSLDFRGQPQHF. Using reference TRBV28 and TRBJ1-5 for the parts outside the CDR3, the full variable domain is DVKVTQSSRYLVKRTGEKVFLECVQDMDHENMFWYRQDPGLGLRLIYFSYDVKMKEKGDIPEGYSVSREKKERFSLILESASTNQTSMYLCASSLDFRGQPQHFGDGTRLSIL.

V and J are TRBV15 and TRBJ2-1; TRBD1 might be the D (6 bases). The CDR3 runs 19 residues. V lost 5 bases and J lost 4, with 27 bases in between. Germline CDR1 reads LNHNV; CDR2 reads YYDKDF (reference sequence). CDR3 nucleotide sequence: TGTGCCACCAGCGGGCCCAGTATGAGAACAGGGACGTTTTACAATGAGCAGTTCTTC. It codes for CATSGPSMRTGTFYNEQFF.

The chain employs TRBV19 and TRBJ2-7; 8 bases fit TRBD1. J gave up 3 bases and V 5 bases, and 3 bases lay outside the gene matches. The germline V gene has CDR1 LNHDA and CDR2 SQIVND (reference sequence). The CDR3 sequence is 13 residues long. The CDR3 sequence: CASSGQGDYEQYF. CDR3 sequence (DNA): TGTGCCAGTAGTGGACAGGGCGACTACGAGCAGTACTTC.

The chain links TRBV16 to TRBJ2-3; 7 nucleotides match TRBD1. V dropped 4 bases and J dropped 6; count of bases not matched to a gene: 7. The CDR3 is 14 residues long. CDR1 is KGHSY, CDR2 FQNENV, per germline. The CDR3 DNA is TGTGCCAGCAGCCGCGGCAGGGGGATGGATACGCAGTATTTT. This translates into CASSRGRGMDTQYF.

This clone showed up just once. The chain is built from TRBV28 and TRBJ2-6; a possible D gene is TRBD1 (5 bases). The CDR3 contains 16 residues. Germline V gene sequence: CDR1 MDHEN, CDR2 SYDVKM. Between the trimmed V and J ends, which lost 2 bases and 0 bases, there was a span of 8 bases. The CDR3: CASSLVGASGANVLTF. The DNA of the CDR3 is TGTGCCAGCAGTTTAGTAGGGGCCTCTGGGGCCAACGTCCTGACTTTC.

The chain links TRBV4-2 to TRBJ1-5; 8 nucleotides agree with TRBD1. CDR3 length: 19 residues. Germline loops: CDR1 LGHNA, CDR2 YNFKEQ. V was clipped by 0 bases and J by 3 bases; unmatched bases: 13. CDR3 loop: CASSQDSQGAPKPNQPQHF. CDR3 coding DNA: TGTGCCAGCAGCCAAGATAGCCAGGGGGCTCCCAAGCCCAATCAGCCCCAGCATTTT.

The rearrangement links TRBV5-5 to TRBJ1-4; no clear D gene. CDR3 size: 17 residues. V gave up 1 base and J gave up 7 bases, with 20 bases separating them. Germline CDR1 and CDR2: SGHKS and YYEKEE (reference sequence). The CDR3 loop reads CASSLWEVGDLSEKLFF. The CDR3 coding sequence is TGTGCCAGCAGCTTGTGGGAGGTTGGGGATTTAAGTGAAAAACTGTTTTTT.

The chain has TRBV28 and TRBJ1-2; tentatively, D is TRBD1 (5 bases). Germline values: CDR1 MDHEN, CDR2 SYDVKM. This CDR3 contains 15 residues. Trimming took 5 bases from V and 1 from J, leaving 14 bases between them. The CDR3 is CASSQTGLGNYGYTF. The DNA for the CDR3 is TGTGCCAGCAGTCAAACAGGTCTCGGTAACTATGGCTACACCTTC.

The chain is built from TRBV2 and TRBJ2-1, with D possibly matching TRBD2 (5 bases). Germline V lookup: CDR1 SNHLY, CDR2 FYNNEI. V lost 3 bases to trimming and J lost 7 bases, with 19 bases between them. The CDR3 loop spans 16 amino acids. CDR3 sequence reads: CASSEAVSDIGNEQFF. The DNA of the CDR3 is TGTGCCAGCAGTGAGGCGGTTAGCGATATTGGGAATGAGCAGTTCTTC. The full variable domain, rest sourced from reference TRBV2 and TRBJ2-1, is EPEVTQTPSHQVTQMGQEVILRCVPISNHLYFYWYRQILGQKVEFLVSFYNNEISEKSEIFDDQFSVERPDGSNFTLKIRSTKLEDSAMYFCASSEAVSDIGNEQFFGPGTRLTVL.

Worth noting for this clone: One junction end does not reproduce the germline sequence, and a read error may be involved. The CDR3 spells CASRTQQGNQGTQYF. The CDR3, as DNA: TGTGCCAGCAGAACTCAACAGGGAAACCAAGGGACCCAGTACTTC. The chain uses TRBV7-8 and TRBJ2-5, with D perhaps TRBD1 (6 bases). The CDR3 runs 15 residues. From germline, CDR1 is SGHVS and CDR2 FQNEAQ.

The gene calls are TRBV19 and TRBJ1-2; D not certain. V lost 0 bases and J 2 bases, leaving 7 bases between the germline ends. CDR1 is LNHDA and CDR2 is SQIVND in the germline V gene (reference sequence). The CDR3 consists of 14 residues. The CDR3 sequence: CASSIDGQNYGYTF. Written as DNA, the CDR3 is TGTGCCAGTAGTATAGACGGGCAGAACTATGGCTACACCTTC.

The gene calls are TRBV14 and TRBJ1-5; no firm D call. This CDR3 has 13 amino acids. Trimming stripped 6 bases from V and 1 base from J, with 7 bases between. The V gene's germline CDR1 is SGHDN and CDR2 FVKESK. CDR3 nucleotide sequence: TGTGCCAGCAGTTGGGGAAGCAATCAGCCCCAGCATTTT. As protein: CASSWGSNQPQHF.

The chain combines TRBV2 with TRBJ1-5; 9 bases are a match to TRBD1. CDR1 is SNHLY, CDR2 FYNNEI, per germline. This CDR3 has 15 residues. With 6 bases clipped from V and 7 bases from J, the junction kept 10 bases outside the gene matches. As DNA, the CDR3 is TGTGCCAGCAGCCAACAGACAGGGGGGGGCCAGCCCCAGCATTTT. Its protein is CASSQQTGGGQPQHF. The full variable domain, its missing parts supplied by reference TRBV2 and TRBJ1-5, is EPEVTQTPSHQVTQMGQEVILRCVPISNHLYFYWYRQILGQKVEFLVSFYNNEISEKSEIFDDQFSVERPDGSNFTLKIRSTKLEDSAMYFCASSQQTGGGQPQHFGDGTRLSIL.

V and J are TRBV28 and TRBJ2-4, with 10 bases that match TRBD2. Trimming removed 7 bases from V and 7 bases from J; junction bases left unmatched: 7. The CDR3 is 14 residues long. CDR1 is MDHEN and CDR2 is SYDVKM in the germline V gene. The CDR3 spells CASTSLAGVNIQYF. In DNA, the CDR3 is TGTGCCAGCACCTCGCTAGCGGGAGTTAACATTCAGTACTTC. The variable domain in full, completed from reference TRBV28 and TRBJ2-4, reads DVKVTQSSRYLVKRTGEKVFLECVQDMDHENMFWYRQDPGLGLRLIYFSYDVKMKEKGDIPEGYSVSREKKERFSLILESASTNQTSMYLCASTSLAGVNIQYFGAGTRLSVL.

The V call is TRBV7-3, the J call TRBJ1-4; 7 nucleotides agree with TRBD1. CDR1 and CDR2 from the germline V gene are SGHTA and FQGTGA. The CDR3 has 16 residues. The V gene end was trimmed by 2 bases and the J gene end by 2 bases; junction bases not matched to a gene: 5. The CDR3 spells CASSLSGGRTNEKLFF. CDR3 nucleotides: TGTGCCAGCAGCTTATCAGGGGGAAGGACTAATGAAAAACTGTTTTTT.

V usage is TRBV11-2 and J usage is TRBJ2-7; D is perhaps TRBD2 (6 bases). The ends were cut back, 5 bases at V and 5 bases at J, with 22 bases in the middle. Germline CDR1 is SGHAT and CDR2 is FQNNGV. The CDR3 length is 16 residues. The CDR3, as DNA: TGTGCCAGCAGCCCTTGGGGCGGGCTAGCGTCCCACGAGCAGTACTTC. Residues: CASSPWGGLASHEQYF.